The clone carrying this T cell receptor (beta chain) was picked up a small number of times. Antigen unknown. These data are taken from a study of long-term antiretroviral therapy in people with HIV. Study outcomes and limitations: Dating from the mid-2000s to the late 2010s, the blood was possibly obtained under older ART regimens.

The assay used was immunoSEQ (version v3.0), run at survey level. A per-sample goal of roughly 40,000-50,000 T-cell genomes was targeted by sequencing. Some clones are missing from TCRdb's copy, which holds only in-frame ones; the method was immunoSEQ multiplex PCR. This sample has 6,000 or so clones, with roughly 80% found just once. The CDR3 runs 16 residues. V gave up 3 bases and J gave up 7 bases, with 16 bases separating them. Germline lookup yields CDR1 MGHDK and CDR2 SYGVNS. Each participant with HIV received care in the United States. The source material was unsorted PBMCs, sampled 0.5 years before starting antiretroviral therapy. The clonotype was recovered from a man aged 40-50 years with HIV. The chain is built from TRBV25-1 and TRBJ1-6; tentatively, D is TRBD1 (6 bases). Here the CDR3 reads CASSDEDRAPNSPLHF. In nucleotides, the CDR3 is TGTGCCAGCAGTGACGAGGACAGAGCCCCGAATTCACCCCTCCACTTT. The full variable domain, in which reference TRBV25-1 and TRBJ1-6 provide the parts outside the CDR3, is EADIYQTPRYLVIGTGKKITLECSQTMGHDKMYWYQQDPGMELHLIHYSYGVNSTEKGDLSSESTVSRIRTEHFPLTLESARPSHTSQYLCASSDEDRAPNSPLHFGNGTRLTVT.